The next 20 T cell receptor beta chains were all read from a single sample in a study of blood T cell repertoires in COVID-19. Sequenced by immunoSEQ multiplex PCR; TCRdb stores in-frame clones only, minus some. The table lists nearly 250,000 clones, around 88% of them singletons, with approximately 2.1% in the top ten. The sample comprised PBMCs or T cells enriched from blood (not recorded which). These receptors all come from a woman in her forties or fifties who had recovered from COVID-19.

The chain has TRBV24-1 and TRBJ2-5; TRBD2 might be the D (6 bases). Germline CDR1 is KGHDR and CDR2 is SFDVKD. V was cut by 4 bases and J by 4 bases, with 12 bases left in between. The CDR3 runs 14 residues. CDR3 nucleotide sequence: TGTGCCACCAGTGAGGGGAGGACGGGAGAGACCCAGTACTTC. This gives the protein CATSEGRTGETQYF.

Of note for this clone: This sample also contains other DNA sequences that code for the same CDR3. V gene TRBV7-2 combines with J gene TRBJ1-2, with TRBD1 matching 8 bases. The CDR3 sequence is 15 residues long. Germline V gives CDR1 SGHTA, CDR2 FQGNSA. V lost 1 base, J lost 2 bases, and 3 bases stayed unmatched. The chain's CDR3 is CASSLGDRGNYGYTF. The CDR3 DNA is TGTGCCAGCAGCTTAGGAGACAGGGGAAACTATGGCTACACCTTC. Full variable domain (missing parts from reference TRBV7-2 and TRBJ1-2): GAGVSQSPSNKVTEKGKDVELRCDPISGHTALYWYRQSLGQGLEFLIYFQGNSAPDKSGLPSDRFSAERTGGSVSTLTIQRTQQEDSAVYLCASSLGDRGNYGYTFGSGTRLTVV.

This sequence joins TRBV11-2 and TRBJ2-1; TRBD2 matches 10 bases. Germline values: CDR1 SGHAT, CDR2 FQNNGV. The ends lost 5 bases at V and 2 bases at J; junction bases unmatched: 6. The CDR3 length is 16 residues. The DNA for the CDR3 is TGTGCCAGCAGCCCCCGGACTAGCGGAACCTACAATGAGCAGTTCTTC. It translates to CASSPRTSGTYNEQFF. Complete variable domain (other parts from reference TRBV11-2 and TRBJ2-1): EAGVAQSPRYKIIEKRQSVAFWCNPISGHATLYWYQQILGQGPKLLIQFQNNGVVDDSQLPKDRFSAERLKGVDSTLKIQPAKLEDSAVYLCASSPRTSGTYNEQFFGPGTRLTVL.

This CDR3 reads CASSGGQGSEKLFF. The CDR3 DNA reads TGTGCCAGCAGTGGTGGGCAGGGGAGCGAAAAACTGTTTTTT. The rearrangement links TRBV2 to TRBJ1-4, with a weak D call TRBD1 (6 bases). The CDR3 length is 14 residues. Germline V gives CDR1 SNHLY, CDR2 FYNNEI. The ends were cut back, 4 bases at V and 8 bases at J, with 14 bases in the middle.

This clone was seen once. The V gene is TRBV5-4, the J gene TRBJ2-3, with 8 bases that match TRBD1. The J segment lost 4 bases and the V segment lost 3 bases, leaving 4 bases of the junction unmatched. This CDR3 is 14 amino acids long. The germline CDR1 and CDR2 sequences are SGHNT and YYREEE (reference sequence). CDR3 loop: CASSSTTGADTQYF. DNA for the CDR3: TGTGCCAGCAGCTCCACGACAGGGGCAGATACGCAGTATTTT.

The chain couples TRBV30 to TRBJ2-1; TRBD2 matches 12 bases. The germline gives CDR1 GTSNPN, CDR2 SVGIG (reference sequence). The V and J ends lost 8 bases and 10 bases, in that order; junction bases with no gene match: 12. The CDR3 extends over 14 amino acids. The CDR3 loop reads CAGFLAGGSPEQFF. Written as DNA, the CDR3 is TGTGCCGGGTTCCTAGCGGGAGGGTCCCCCGAGCAGTTCTTC.

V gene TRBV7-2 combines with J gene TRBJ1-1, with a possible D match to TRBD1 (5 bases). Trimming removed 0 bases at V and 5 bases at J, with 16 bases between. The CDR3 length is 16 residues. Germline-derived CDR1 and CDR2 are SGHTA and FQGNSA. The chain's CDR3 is CASSLALSGGRTEAFF. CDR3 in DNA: TGTGCCAGCAGCTTAGCGCTCTCGGGGGGGAGAACTGAAGCTTTCTTT.

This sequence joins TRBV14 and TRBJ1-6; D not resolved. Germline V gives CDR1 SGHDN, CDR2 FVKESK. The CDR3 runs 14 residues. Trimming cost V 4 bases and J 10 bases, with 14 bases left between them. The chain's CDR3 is CASSPVVEGSPLHF. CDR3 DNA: TGTGCCAGCAGCCCTGTAGTAGAGGGATCACCCCTCCACTTT. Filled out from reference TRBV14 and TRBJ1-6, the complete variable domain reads EAGVTQFPSHSVIEKGQTVTLRCDPISGHDNLYWYRRVMGKEIKFLLHFVKESKQDESGMPNNRFLAERTGGTYSTLKVQPAELEDSGVYFCASSPVVEGSPLHFGNGTRLTVT.

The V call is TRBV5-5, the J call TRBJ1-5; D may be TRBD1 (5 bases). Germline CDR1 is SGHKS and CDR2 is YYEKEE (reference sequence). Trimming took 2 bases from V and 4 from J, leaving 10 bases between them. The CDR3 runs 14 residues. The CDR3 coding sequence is TGTGCCAGCAGCTTTTTTGGGGGGAATCAGCCCCAGCATTTT. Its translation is CASSFFGGNQPQHF. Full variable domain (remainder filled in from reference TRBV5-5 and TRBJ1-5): DAGVTQSPTHLIKTRGQQVTLRCSPISGHKSVSWYQQVLGQGPQFIFQYYEKEERGRGNFPDRFSARQFPNYSSELNVNALLLGDSALYLCASSFFGGNQPQHFGDGTRLSIL.

Here the CDR3 reads CASNLRGTGRAEAFF. The CDR3 nucleotides read TGTGCCAGCAACCTGAGGGGAACAGGGCGGGCTGAAGCTTTCTTT. The rearrangement joins TRBV5-4 to TRBJ1-1, with D perhaps matching TRBD1 (6 bases). The length of the CDR3 is 15 residues. CDR1 is SGHNT and CDR2 is YYREEE in the germline V gene (reference sequence). Between the trimmed V and J ends, which lost 6 bases and 6 bases, there was a span of 21 bases.

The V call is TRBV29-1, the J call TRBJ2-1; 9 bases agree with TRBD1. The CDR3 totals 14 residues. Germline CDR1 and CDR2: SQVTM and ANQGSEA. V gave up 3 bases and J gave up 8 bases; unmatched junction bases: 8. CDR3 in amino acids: CSVDGQGKEHEQFF. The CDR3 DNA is TGCAGCGTTGATGGACAGGGGAAGGAACATGAGCAGTTCTTC.

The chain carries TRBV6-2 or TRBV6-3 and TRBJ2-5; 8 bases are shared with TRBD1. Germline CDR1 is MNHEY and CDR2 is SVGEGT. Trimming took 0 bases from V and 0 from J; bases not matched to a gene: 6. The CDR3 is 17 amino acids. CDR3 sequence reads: CASSYSIGTGYQETQYF. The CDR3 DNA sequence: TGTGCCAGCAGTTACTCTATCGGGACAGGATACCAAGAGACCCAGTACTTC.

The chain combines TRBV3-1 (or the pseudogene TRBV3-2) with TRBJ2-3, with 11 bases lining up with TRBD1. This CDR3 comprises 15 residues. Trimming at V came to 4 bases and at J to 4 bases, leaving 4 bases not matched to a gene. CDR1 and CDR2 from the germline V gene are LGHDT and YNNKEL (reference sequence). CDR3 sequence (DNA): TGTGCCAGCAGCCTCCGGGACAGGGGGTCAGATACGCAGTATTTT. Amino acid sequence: CASSLRDRGSDTQYF.

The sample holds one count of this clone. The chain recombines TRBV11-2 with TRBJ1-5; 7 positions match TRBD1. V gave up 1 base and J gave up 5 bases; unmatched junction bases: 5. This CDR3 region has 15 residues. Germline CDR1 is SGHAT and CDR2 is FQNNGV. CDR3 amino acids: CASSLGRGYDQPQHF. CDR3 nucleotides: TGTGCCAGCAGCTTAGGCAGGGGGTACGATCAGCCCCAGCATTTT.

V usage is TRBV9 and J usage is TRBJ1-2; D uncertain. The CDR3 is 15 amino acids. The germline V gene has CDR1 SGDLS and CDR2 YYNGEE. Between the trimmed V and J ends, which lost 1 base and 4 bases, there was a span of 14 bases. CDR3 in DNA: TGTGCCAGCAGCGTATTCTTCATGCGAGTCTATGGCTACACCTTC. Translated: CASSVFFMRVYGYTF.

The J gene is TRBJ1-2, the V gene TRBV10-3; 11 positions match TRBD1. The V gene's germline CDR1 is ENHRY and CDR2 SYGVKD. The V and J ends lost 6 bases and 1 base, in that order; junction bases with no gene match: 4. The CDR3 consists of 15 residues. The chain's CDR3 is CAIRGGQGVNYGYTF. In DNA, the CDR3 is TGTGCCATCAGAGGGGGACAGGGGGTTAACTATGGCTACACCTTC.

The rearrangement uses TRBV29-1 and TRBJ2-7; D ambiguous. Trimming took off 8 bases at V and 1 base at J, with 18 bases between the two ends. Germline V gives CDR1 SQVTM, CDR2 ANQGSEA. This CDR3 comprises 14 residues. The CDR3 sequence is CSISRDLSSYEQYF. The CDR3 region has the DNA TGCAGCATATCACGAGATCTAAGTTCCTACGAGCAGTACTTC.

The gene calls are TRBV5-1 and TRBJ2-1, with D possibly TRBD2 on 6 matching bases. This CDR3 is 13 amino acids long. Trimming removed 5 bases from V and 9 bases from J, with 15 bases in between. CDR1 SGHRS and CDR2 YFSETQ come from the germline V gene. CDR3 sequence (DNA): TGCGCCAGCAGTCTGCCTAGCGAGACTGAGCAGTTCTTC. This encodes CASSLPSETEQFF.

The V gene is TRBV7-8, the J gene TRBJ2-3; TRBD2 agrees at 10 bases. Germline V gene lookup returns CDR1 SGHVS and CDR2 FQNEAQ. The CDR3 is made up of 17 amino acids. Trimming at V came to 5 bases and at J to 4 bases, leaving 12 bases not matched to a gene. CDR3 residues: CASSPKRVAGGADTQYF. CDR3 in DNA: TGTGCCAGCAGCCCGAAGCGGGTAGCGGGAGGAGCAGATACGCAGTATTTT.

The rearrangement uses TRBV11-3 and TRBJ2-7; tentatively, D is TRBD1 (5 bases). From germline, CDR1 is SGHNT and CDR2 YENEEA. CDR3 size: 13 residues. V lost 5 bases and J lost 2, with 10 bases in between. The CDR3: CASSLRQPYEQYF. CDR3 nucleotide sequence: TGTGCCAGCAGCCTAAGACAGCCCTACGAGCAGTACTTC. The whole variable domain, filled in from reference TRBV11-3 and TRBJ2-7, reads EAGVVQSPRYKIIEKKQPVAFWCNPISGHNTLYWYLQNLGQGPELLIRYENEEAVDDSQLPKDRFSAERLKGVDSTLKIQPAELGDSAVYLCASSLRQPYEQYFGPGTRLTVT.